These T cell receptor beta chains were read from a single sample in a study of blood T cell repertoires in COVID-19. Measured with immunoSEQ multiplex PCR; TCRdb has only the in-frame clones, and not every one. The sample consists of some 290,000 clones, around 87% of them appearing once. Sequencing used peripheral blood. The receptors here all came from a woman aged 45-60 years who had recovered from COVID-19. CDR3s include the opening cysteine and the closing phenylalanine or tryptophan. D genes are given only for firm matches. Expanded clones are given a class, and other clones once, few, many or no size at all.

cdr3_length,v_call,clone_size,j_call,d_call,cdr3_aa,cdr3_nt
15,TRBV28,.,TRBJ1-3,.,CASSFTPPTGNTIYF,TGTGCCAGCAGTTTTACTCCACCGACTGGAAACACCATATATTTT
14,TRBV9,.,TRBJ2-3,.,CASSVAPGGDTQYF,TGTGCCAGCAGCGTAGCTCCGGGTGGGGATACGCAGTATTTT
15,TRBV18,.,TRBJ1-2,.,CASSPPPLTGYGYTF,TGTGCCAGCTCACCACCCCCCCTAACAGGTTATGGCTACACCTTC
13,TRBV28,.,TRBJ2-7,TRBD1,CASSKQDRGQQYF,TGTGCCAGCAGTAAACAGGACAGGGGCCAGCAGTACTTC
14,TRBV27,.,TRBJ2-2,TRBD1,CASRQGQGPGELFF,TGTGCCAGCAGACAAGGACAGGGCCCCGGGGAGCTGTTTTTT
12,TRBV19,.,TRBJ2-7,TRBD2,CASGGRAGEQYF,TGTGCCAGTGGGGGGAGGGCAGGCGAGCAGTACTTC
16,TRBV3-1/TRBV3-2,.,TRBJ1-2,.,CASSPMTGIDNYGYTF,TGTGCCAGCAGCCCGATGACAGGCATCGATAACTATGGCTACACCTTC
12,TRBV7-2,.,TRBJ2-7,.,CASSSRGREQYF,TGTGCCAGCAGTTCTCGAGGGCGCGAGCAGTACTTC
15,TRBV19,.,TRBJ1-1,.,CASSRANSRNTEAFF,TGTGCCAGTAGTAGAGCAAACAGCCGGAACACTGAAGCTTTCTTT
16,TRBV6-2/TRBV6-3,.,TRBJ1-2,.,CASSFPSTAANYGYTF,TGTGCCAGCAGTTTTCCGTCGACAGCAGCTAACTATGGCTACACCTTC
13,TRBV7-8,.,TRBJ2-5,.,CASSVDRGETQYF,TGTGCCAGCAGCGTAGACAGAGGGGAGACCCAGTACTTC
16,TRBV21-1,.,TRBJ2-7,.,CASSKSGDRAPYEQYF,TGTGCCAGCAGCAAAAGTGGAGACAGGGCGCCCTACGAGCAGTACTTC
14,TRBV7-2,.,TRBJ1-6,TRBD1,CASSPGQGASPLHF,TGTGCCAGCAGCCCTGGACAGGGGGCATCACCCCTCCACTTT
15,TRBV4-1,.,TRBJ2-7,TRBD2,CASSGLAVSSYEQYF,TGCGCCAGCAGCGGCCTAGCGGTGAGCTCCTACGAGCAGTACTTC
16,TRBV4-1,.,TRBJ2-7,TRBD1,CASSQALRTGRREQYF,TGCGCCAGCAGCCAAGCCCTGAGGACAGGGCGGCGGGAGCAGTACTTC
14,TRBV27,once,TRBJ2-7,TRBD1,CASRADRVSYEQYF,TGTGCCAGCAGGGCGGACAGGGTCTCCTACGAGCAGTACTTC
15,TRBV19,.,TRBJ2-7,.,CASSSGELVGYEQYF,TGTGCCAGTAGTTCCGGGGAGCTAGTTGGCTACGAGCAGTACTTC
13,TRBV24-1,.,TRBJ1-4,.,CATSEPGVEKLFF,TGTGCCACCAGTGAACCAGGGGTGGAAAAACTGTTTTTT
14,TRBV7-3,once,TRBJ1-2,TRBD1,CASSPGQGHYGYTF,TGTGCCAGCAGCCCCGGACAGGGCCACTATGGCTACACCTTC
14,TRBV6-1,.,TRBJ1-2,.,CASSEHTGRGGYTF,TGTGCCAGCAGTGAACATACAGGGCGAGGAGGCTACACCTTC
13,TRBV7-3,.,TRBJ2-5,.,CASSPDRTATQYF,TGTGCCAGCAGCCCCGACAGGACGGCGACCCAGTACTTC
16,TRBV5-1,.,TRBJ2-3,TRBD2,CASSFGLAGGEDTQYF,TGCGCCAGCAGCTTCGGACTAGCGGGAGGTGAAGATACGCAGTATTTT
15,TRBV5-6,.,TRBJ2-5,TRBD2,CASSFGLAGQETQYF,TGTGCCAGCAGCTTCGGACTAGCGGGCCAAGAGACCCAGTACTTC
15,TRBV3-1/TRBV3-2,.,TRBJ2-7,.,CASSQDKGVLVRQYF,TGTGCCAGCAGCCAAGATAAAGGGGTCCTCGTCCGGCAGTACTTC
19,TRBV24-1,.,TRBJ2-7,.,CATSDPIAQPRGVGYEQYF,TGTGCCACCAGTGACCCAATTGCCCAACCCAGGGGGGTAGGCTACGAGCAGTACTTC
13,TRBV5-6,.,TRBJ1-2,TRBD1,CASSGDSNYGYTF,TGTGCCAGCAGCGGGGACAGCAACTATGGCTACACCTTC
15,TRBV10-3,.,TRBJ2-7,TRBD2,CAISDPSGVAYEQYF,TGTGCCATCAGTGACCCTAGCGGTGTGGCCTACGAGCAGTACTTC
15,TRBV19,.,TRBJ2-7,TRBD1,CASSTTGTGAYEQYF,TGTGCCAGTAGTACCACCGGGACAGGGGCCTACGAGCAGTACTTC
21,TRBV9,once,TRBJ2-1,TRBD2,CASSPTGGAGAPRSSYNEQFF,TGTGCCAGCAGCCCTACCGGGGGAGCGGGGGCCCCTAGGAGCTCCTACAATGAGCAGTTCTTC
14,TRBV2,.,TRBJ1-2,TRBD1,CASSGGQGMIGYTF,TGTGCCAGCAGTGGGGGACAGGGAATGATTGGCTACACCTTC
15,TRBV11-2,.,TRBJ2-1,.,CASSPRGRRMNEQFF,TGTGCCAGCAGCCCAAGGGGGAGAAGAATGAATGAGCAGTTCTTC
15,TRBV7-2,.,TRBJ1-4,.,CASSPRGGVGEKLFF,TGTGCCAGCAGCCCCCGGGGAGGGGTTGGGGAAAAACTGTTTTTT
16,TRBV27,.,TRBJ2-5,TRBD1,CASSNTDRGGVETQYF,TGTGCCAGCAGTAATACGGACAGGGGGGGAGTAGAGACCCAGTACTTC
14,TRBV7-2,.,TRBJ1-1,TRBD1,CASSHTTGSTEAFF,TGTGCCAGCAGCCATACGACAGGGTCCACTGAAGCTTTCTTT
11,TRBV5-4,.,TRBJ2-1,TRBD2,CASSLDGRGVF,TGTGCCAGCAGCTTGGACGGGAGGGGCGTCTTC
15,TRBV4-2,few,TRBJ1-2,TRBD1,CASSQDLGTAYGYTF,TGTGCCAGCAGCCAAGATCTAGGGACAGCCTATGGCTACACCTTC
14,TRBV18,.,TRBJ1-1,.,CASSSKRENTEAFF,TGTGCCAGCTCAAGTAAGAGGGAAAACACTGAAGCTTTCTTT
12,TRBV30,.,TRBJ2-5,.,CAWSGRVETQYF,TGTGCCTGGTCGGGCAGGGTAGAGACCCAGTACTTC
11,TRBV6-5,.,TRBJ2-3,.,CAIDATDTQYF,TGTGCCATAGATGCCACAGATACGCAGTATTTT
15,TRBV6-2/TRBV6-3,.,TRBJ2-4,.,CASSGRTGMGNIQYF,TGTGCCAGCAGTGGGAGAACCGGTATGGGAAACATTCAGTACTTC
16,TRBV13,.,TRBJ2-6,TRBD1,CASSLGQGHRANVLTF,TGTGCCAGCAGCTTGGGACAGGGGCACAGGGCCAACGTCCTGACTTTC
13,TRBV6-5,.,TRBJ2-7,TRBD1,CASSPTASGTEYF,TGTGCCAGCAGTCCCACAGCTTCCGGGACAGAGTACTTC
13,TRBV30,few,TRBJ2-4,TRBD1,CALTRGAKNIQYF,TGTGCCTTAACCAGGGGGGCCAAAAACATTCAGTACTTC
13,TRBV25-1,.,TRBJ1-2,.,CASSEWGVPGYTF,TGTGCCAGCAGTGAATGGGGAGTCCCAGGCTACACCTTC
13,TRBV6-2/TRBV6-3,.,TRBJ2-1,.,CASSNRGAEEQFF,TGTGCCAGCAGTAACCGGGGGGCAGAAGAGCAGTTCTTC
13,TRBV9,.,TRBJ1-2,.,CASSRGQTYGYTF,TGTGCCAGCAGCCGCGGACAGACCTATGGCTACACCTTC
16,TRBV5-1,.,TRBJ2-1,TRBD2,CASSLSGTSEYNEQFF,TGCGCCAGCAGCCTATCCGGGACTAGCGAATACAATGAGCAGTTCTTC
17,TRBV7-2,once,TRBJ2-5,TRBD1,CASSLVGTASVGETQYF,TGTGCCAGCAGCTTAGTCGGGACAGCATCAGTTGGAGAGACCCAGTACTTC
14,TRBV4-3,few,TRBJ1-4,.,CASSPGGAREKLFF,TGCGCCAGCAGCCCGGGGGGGGCGCGGGAAAAACTGTTTTTT
13,TRBV7-3,.,TRBJ1-1,.,CASSASPGIEAFF,TGTGCCAGCAGCGCAAGTCCCGGGATTGAAGCTTTCTTT
14,TRBV13,.,TRBJ2-4,.,CASSLMGSGNIQYF,TGTGCCAGCAGCTTAATGGGGAGTGGAAACATTCAGTACTTC
17,TRBV9,once,TRBJ2-3,TRBD2,CASSSLAGPTNTDTQYF,TGTGCCAGCAGCTCCCTAGCGGGGCCGACTAACACAGATACGCAGTATTTT
15,TRBV11-2,.,TRBJ2-3,TRBD2,CASSSGRGGTDTQYF,TGTGCCAGCAGCTCTGGGCGGGGGGGAACAGATACGCAGTATTTT
16,TRBV6-5,.,TRBJ1-1,.,CASSYSGTRGYAEAFF,TGTGCCAGCAGTTACTCCGGGACACGAGGGTACGCTGAAGCTTTCTTT
14,TRBV27,.,TRBJ1-2,.,CASSLFGGNGGYTF,TGTGCCAGCAGTTTATTTGGTGGAAACGGGGGCTACACCTTC
13,TRBV23-1,once,TRBJ1-5,.,CASSHPVNQPQHF,TGCGCCAGCAGTCACCCAGTTAATCAGCCCCAGCATTTT
13,TRBV4-1,.,TRBJ2-5,TRBD1,CASSRDREETQYF,TGCGCCAGCAGCCGGGACAGGGAAGAGACCCAGTACTTC